This T cell receptor beta chain comes out of a study of cytomegalovirus exposure and HLA in healthy donors. Findings and limits, study-wide: The study carried out a later analysis of TCR beta sequences. It associated 16,951 of them with specific HLA alleles at a false discovery rate of 0.05. A later analysis reported that several of the most significant clusters appeared to be linked to common viral pathogens, among them Epstein-Barr virus.

The PCR made use of 60 Vbeta and 13 Jbeta primers. Generated by immunoSEQ multiplex PCR, the TCRdb table keeps only in-frame clones and is missing some. The sample has roughly 100,000 clones; over 80% are singletons. Comments on this clone: Its target is not known.

V dropped 1 base and J dropped 7 bases, with 17 bases sitting between them. The germline V gene encodes CDR1 SGHRS and CDR2 YFSETQ. CDR3 length: 15 residues. This TCR was sampled from a female donor in good health and CMV-seropositive. The chain carries TRBV5-1 and TRBJ1-1, with D tentatively TRBD1 (5 bases). Sequencing input: PBMCs. DNA for the CDR3: TGCGCCAGCAGCTTGCCAAATCCTACAGGTTGTGAAGCTTTCTTT. The encoded protein is CASSLPNPTGCEAFF.